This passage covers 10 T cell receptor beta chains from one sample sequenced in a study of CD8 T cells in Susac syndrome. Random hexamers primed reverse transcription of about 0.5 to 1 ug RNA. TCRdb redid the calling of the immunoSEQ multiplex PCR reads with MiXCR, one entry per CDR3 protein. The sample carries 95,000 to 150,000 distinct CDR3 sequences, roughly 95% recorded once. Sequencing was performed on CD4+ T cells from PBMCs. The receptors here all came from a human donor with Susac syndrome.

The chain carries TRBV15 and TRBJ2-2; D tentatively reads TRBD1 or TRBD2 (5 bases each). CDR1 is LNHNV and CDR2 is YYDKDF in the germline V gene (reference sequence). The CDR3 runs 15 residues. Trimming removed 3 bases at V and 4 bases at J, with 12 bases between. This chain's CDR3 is CATSRRDAGTGELFF. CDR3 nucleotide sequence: TGTGCCACCAGCAGGAGGGACGCGGGCACCGGGGAGCTGTTTTTT.

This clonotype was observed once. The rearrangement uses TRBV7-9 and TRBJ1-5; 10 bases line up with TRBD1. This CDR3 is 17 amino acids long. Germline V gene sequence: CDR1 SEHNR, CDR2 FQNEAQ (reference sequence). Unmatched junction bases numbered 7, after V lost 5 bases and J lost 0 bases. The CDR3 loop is CASSLWTGGLSNQPQHF. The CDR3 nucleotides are TGTGCCAGCAGCCTCTGGACAGGGGGGCTTAGCAATCAGCCCCAGCATTTT.

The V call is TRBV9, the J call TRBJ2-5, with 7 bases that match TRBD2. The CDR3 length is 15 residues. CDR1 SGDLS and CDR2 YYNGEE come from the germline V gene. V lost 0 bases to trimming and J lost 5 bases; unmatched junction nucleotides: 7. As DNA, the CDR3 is TGTGCCAGCAGCGTAGCTTCGCGGGGGTTCGAGACCCAGTACTTC. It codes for CASSVASRGFETQYF. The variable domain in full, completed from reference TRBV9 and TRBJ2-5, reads DSGVTQTPKHLITATGQRVTLRCSPRSGDLSVYWYQQSLDQGLQFLIQYYNGEERAKGNILERFSAQQFPDLHSELNLSSLELGDSALYFCASSVASRGFETQYFGPGTRLLVL.

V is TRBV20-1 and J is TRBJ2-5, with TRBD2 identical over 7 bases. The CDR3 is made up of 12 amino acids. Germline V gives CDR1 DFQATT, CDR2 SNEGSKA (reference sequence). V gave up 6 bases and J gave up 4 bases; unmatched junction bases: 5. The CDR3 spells CSAGGGGETQYF. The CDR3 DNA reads TGCAGTGCGGGGGGGGGAGGAGAGACCCAGTACTTC.

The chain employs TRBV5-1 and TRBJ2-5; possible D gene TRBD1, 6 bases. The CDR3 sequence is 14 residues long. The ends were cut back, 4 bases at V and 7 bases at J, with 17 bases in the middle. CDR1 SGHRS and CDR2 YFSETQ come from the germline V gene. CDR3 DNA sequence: TGCGCCAGCAGCCCGACCCAGGGGTTAAGGACCCAGTACTTC. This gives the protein CASSPTQGLRTQYF.

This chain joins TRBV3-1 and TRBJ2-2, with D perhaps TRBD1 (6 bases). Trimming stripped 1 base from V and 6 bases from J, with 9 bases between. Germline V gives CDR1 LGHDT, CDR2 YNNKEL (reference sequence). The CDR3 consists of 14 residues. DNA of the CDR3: TGTGCCAGCAGCCAAGGAGGGGGTCCCGGGGAGCTGTTTTTT. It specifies CASSQGGGPGELFF.

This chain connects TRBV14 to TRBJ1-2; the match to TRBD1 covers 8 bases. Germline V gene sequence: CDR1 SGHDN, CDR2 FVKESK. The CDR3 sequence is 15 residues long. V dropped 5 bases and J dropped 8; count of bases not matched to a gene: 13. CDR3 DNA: TGTGCCAGCAGCAAAGGACAGGGAGCTCCACGGGGCTACACCTTC. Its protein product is CASSKGQGAPRGYTF.

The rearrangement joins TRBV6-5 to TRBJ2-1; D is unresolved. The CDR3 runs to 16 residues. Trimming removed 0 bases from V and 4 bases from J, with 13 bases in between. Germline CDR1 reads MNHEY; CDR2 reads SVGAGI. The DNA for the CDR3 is TGTGCCAGCAGTTACTCGAGGAACAGCGATTACAATGAGCAGTTCTTC. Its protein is CASSYSRNSDYNEQFF.

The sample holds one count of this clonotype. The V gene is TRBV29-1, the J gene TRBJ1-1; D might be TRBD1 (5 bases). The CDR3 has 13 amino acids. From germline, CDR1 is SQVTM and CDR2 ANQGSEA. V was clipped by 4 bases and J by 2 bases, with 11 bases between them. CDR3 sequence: CSVAPGVNTEAFF. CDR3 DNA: TGCAGCGTTGCTCCGGGGGTCAACACTGAAGCTTTCTTT.

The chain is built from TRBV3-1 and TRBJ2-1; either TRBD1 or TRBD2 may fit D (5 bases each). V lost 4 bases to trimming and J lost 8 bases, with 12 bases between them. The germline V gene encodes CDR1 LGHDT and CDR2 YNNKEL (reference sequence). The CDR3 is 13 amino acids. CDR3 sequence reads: CASSPRLGDEQFF. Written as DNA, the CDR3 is TGTGCCAGCAGCCCCAGACTGGGGGATGAGCAGTTCTTC.